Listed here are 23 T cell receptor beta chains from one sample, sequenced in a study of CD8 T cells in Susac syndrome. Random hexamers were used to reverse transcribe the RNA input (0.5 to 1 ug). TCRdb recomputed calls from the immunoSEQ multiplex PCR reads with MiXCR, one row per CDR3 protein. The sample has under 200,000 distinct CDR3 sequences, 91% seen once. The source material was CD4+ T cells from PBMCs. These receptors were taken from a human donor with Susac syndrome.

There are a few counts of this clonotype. Here the CDR3 reads CAWSKLKTGQGPHEQYF. CDR3 nucleotide sequence: TGTGCCTGGAGTAAGCTGAAAACGGGACAGGGTCCTCACGAGCAGTACTTC. The V call is TRBV30, the J call TRBJ2-7, with 9 bases lining up with TRBD1. The CDR3 is 17 amino acids. From germline, CDR1 is GTSNPN and CDR2 SVGIG (reference sequence). The V segment lost 2 bases and the J segment 5 bases; nucleotides outside the gene matches: 16.

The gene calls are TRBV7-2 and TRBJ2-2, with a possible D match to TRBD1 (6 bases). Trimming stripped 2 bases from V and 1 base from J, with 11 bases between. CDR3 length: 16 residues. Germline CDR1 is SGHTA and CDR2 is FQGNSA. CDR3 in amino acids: CASSLYGQKNTGELFF. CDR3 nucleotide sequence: TGTGCCAGCAGCTTATATGGACAGAAGAACACCGGGGAGCTGTTTTTT.

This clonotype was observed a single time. CDR3 sequence: CASSIRTSGRTETQYF. The DNA of the CDR3 is TGTGCCAGCAGCATAAGGACTAGCGGGAGGACAGAGACCCAGTACTTC. V gene TRBV7-9 combines with J gene TRBJ2-5, with 14 positions matching TRBD2. The CDR3 covers 16 residues. CDR1 is SEHNR, CDR2 FQNEAQ, per germline (reference sequence). Trimming at V came to 5 bases and at J to 4 bases, leaving 6 bases not matched to a gene.

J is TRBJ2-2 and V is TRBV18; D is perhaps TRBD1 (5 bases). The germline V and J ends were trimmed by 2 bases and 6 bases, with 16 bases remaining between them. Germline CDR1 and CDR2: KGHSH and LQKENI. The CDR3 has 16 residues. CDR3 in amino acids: CASSPVQDSFAGELFF. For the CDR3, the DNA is TGTGCCAGCTCACCAGTTCAAGACAGTTTCGCCGGGGAGCTGTTTTTT.

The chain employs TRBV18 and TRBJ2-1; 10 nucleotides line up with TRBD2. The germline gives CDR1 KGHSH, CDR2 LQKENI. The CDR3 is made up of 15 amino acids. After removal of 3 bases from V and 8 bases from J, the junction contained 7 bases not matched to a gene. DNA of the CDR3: TGTGCCAGCTCACCGGGGACTAGCGAACGGCATGAGCAGTTCTTC. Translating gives CASSPGTSERHEQFF.

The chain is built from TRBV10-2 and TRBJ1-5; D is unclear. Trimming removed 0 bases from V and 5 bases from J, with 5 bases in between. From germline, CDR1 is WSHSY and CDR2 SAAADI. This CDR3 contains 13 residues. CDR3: CASSESSYQPQHF. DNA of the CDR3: TGCGCCAGCAGTGAGTCTTCTTATCAGCCCCAGCATTTT.

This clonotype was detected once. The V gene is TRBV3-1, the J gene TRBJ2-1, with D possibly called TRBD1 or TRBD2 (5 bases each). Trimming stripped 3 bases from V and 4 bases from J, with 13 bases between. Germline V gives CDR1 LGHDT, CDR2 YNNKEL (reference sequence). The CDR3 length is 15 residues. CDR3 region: CASSQGPSLYNEQFF. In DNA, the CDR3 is TGTGCCAGCAGCCAGGGACCCTCACTATACAATGAGCAGTTCTTC.

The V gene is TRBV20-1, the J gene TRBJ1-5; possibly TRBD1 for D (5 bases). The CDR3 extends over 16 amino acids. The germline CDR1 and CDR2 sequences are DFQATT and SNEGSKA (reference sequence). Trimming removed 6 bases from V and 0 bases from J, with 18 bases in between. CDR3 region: CSAAPTERDSNQPQHF. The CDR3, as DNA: TGCAGTGCCGCACCGACAGAACGTGATAGCAATCAGCCCCAGCATTTT.

This chain's CDR3 is CASSYSWTGLNQPQHF. Written as DNA, the CDR3 is TGTGCCAGCAGTTACTCTTGGACAGGCCTTAATCAGCCCCAGCATTTT. The rearrangement joins TRBV6-5 to TRBJ1-5; TRBD1 matches 7 bases. Germline CDR1 is MNHEY and CDR2 is SVGAGI. The V segment lost 0 bases and the J segment 4 bases; nucleotides outside the gene matches: 6. The CDR3 is made up of 16 amino acids.

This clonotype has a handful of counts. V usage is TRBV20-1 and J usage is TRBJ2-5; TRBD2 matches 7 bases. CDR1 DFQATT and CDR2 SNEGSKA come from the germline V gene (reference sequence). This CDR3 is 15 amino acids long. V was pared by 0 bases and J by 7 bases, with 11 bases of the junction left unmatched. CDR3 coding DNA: TGCAGTGCTAGAGACGGTGCGGGGGACGGGGGGACCCAGTACTTC. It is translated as CSARDGAGDGGTQYF.

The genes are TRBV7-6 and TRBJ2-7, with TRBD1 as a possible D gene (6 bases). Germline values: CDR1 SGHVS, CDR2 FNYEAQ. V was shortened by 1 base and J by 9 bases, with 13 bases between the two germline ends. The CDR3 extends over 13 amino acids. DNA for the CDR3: TGTGCCAGCAGCTTAGGACAGGCGACGGGGCAGTACTTC. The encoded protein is CASSLGQATGQYF. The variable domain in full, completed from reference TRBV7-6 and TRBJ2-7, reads GAGVSQSPRYKVTKRGQDVALRCDPISGHVSLYWYRQALGQGPEFLTYFNYEAQQDKSGLPNDRFSAERPEGSISTLTIQRTEQRDSAMYRCASSLGQATGQYFGPGTRLTVT.

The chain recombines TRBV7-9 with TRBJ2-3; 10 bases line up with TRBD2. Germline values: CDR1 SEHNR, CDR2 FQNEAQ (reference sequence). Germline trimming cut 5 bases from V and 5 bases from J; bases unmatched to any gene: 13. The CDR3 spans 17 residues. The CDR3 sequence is CASSAYASGSPRDTQYF. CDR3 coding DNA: TGTGCCAGCAGCGCATATGCTAGCGGGAGCCCCAGAGATACGCAGTATTTT.

For the CDR3, the DNA is TGTGCCAGCTCACCGGCAGAGGGAACTGAAGCTTTCTTT. Translation gives CASSPAEGTEAFF. The V and J genes are TRBV18 and TRBJ1-1; no definite D call. The CDR3 extends over 13 amino acids. The V and J ends lost 3 bases and 5 bases respectively, with 10 bases between them. The germline CDR1 and CDR2 sequences are KGHSH and LQKENI. Combining the CDR3 with reference TRBV18 and TRBJ1-1 gives the whole variable domain NAGVMQNPRHLVRRRGQEARLRCSPMKGHSHVYWYRQLPEEGLKFMVYLQKENIIDESGMPKERFSAEFPKEGPSILRIQQVVRGDSAAYFCASSPAEGTEAFFGQGTRLTVV.

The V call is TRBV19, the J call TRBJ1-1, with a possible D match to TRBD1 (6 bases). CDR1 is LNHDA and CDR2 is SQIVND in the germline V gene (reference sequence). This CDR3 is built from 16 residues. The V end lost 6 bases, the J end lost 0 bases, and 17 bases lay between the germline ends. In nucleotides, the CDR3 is TGTGCCAGTAGCGATCTACAGGGACTAATGAACACTGAAGCTTTCTTT. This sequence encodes CASSDLQGLMNTEAFF.

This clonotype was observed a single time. As DNA, the CDR3 is TGCAGCGTCGAAAACTCCGGGACAGGGTCTGGAAACACCATATATTTT. Protein sequence: CSVENSGTGSGNTIYF. This rearrangement joins TRBV29-1 to TRBJ1-3, with 9 bases matching TRBD1. Germline V lookup: CDR1 SQVTM, CDR2 ANQGSEA. The CDR3 spans 16 residues. V lost 6 bases, J lost 1 base, and 10 bases stayed unmatched.

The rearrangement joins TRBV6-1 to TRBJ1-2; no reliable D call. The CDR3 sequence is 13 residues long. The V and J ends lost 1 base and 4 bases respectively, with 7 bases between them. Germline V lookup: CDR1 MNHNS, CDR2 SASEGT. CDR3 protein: CASSEEGIYGYTF. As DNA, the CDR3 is TGTGCCAGCAGTGAAGAGGGCATCTATGGCTACACCTTC.

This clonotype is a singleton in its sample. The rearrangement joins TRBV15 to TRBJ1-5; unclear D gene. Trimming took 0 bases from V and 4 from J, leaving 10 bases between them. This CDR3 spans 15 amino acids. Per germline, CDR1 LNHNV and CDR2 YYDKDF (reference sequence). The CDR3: CATSREGWRNQPQHF. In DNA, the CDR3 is TGTGCCACCAGCAGAGAGGGCTGGAGAAATCAGCCCCAGCATTTT. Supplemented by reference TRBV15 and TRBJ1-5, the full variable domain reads DAMVIQNPRYQVTQFGKPVTLSCSQTLNHNVMYWYQQKSSQAPKLLFHYYDKDFNNEADTPDNFQSRRPNTSFCFLDIRSPGLGDTAMYLCATSREGWRNQPQHFGDGTRLSIL.

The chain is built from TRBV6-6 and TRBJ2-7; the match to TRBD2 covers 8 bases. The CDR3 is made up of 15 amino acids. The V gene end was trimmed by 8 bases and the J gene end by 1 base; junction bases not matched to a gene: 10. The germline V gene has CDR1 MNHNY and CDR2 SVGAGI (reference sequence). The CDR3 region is CASLEAGDGSYEQYF. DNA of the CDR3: TGTGCCAGCCTGGAAGCGGGAGATGGGTCCTACGAGCAGTACTTC.

Here the CDR3 reads CASSLPEVAGEAFF. CDR3 coding DNA: TGCGCCAGCAGCTTGCCCGAGGTCGCCGGTGAAGCTTTCTTT. The chain combines TRBV5-1 with TRBJ1-1; D remains unclear. Germline-derived CDR1 and CDR2 are SGHRS and YFSETQ. The CDR3 consists of 14 residues. Trimming removed 1 base from V and 7 bases from J, with 14 bases in between.

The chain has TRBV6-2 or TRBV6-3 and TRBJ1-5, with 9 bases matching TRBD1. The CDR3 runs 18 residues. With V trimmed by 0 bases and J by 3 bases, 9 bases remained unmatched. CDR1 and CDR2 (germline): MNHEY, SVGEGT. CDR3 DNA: TGTGCCAGCAGTTACTCGGGGACAGGGTTCGGTGCCAATCAGCCCCAGCATTTT. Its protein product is CASSYSGTGFGANQPQHF.

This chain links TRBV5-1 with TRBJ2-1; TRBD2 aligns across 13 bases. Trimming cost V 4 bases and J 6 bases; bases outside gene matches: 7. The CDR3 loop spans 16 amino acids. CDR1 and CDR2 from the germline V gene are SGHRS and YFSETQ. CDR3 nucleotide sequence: TGCGCCAGCAGCGTTACTAGCGGGGGGGTCCCCAATGAGCAGTTCTTC. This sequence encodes CASSVTSGGVPNEQFF.

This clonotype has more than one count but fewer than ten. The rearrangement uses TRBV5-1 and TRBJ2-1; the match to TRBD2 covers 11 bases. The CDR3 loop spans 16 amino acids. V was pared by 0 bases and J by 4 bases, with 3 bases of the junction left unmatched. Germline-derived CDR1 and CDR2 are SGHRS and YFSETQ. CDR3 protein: CASSLAGTSGYNEQFF. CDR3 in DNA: TGCGCCAGCAGCTTGGCCGGGACTAGCGGATACAATGAGCAGTTCTTC.

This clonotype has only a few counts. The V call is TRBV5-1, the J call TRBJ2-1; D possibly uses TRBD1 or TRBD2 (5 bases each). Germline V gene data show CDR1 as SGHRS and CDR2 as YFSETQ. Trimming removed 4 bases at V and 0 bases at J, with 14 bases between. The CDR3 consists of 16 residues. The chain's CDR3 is CASSRGQRSSYNEQFF. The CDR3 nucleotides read TGCGCCAGCAGCCGGGGCCAAAGGAGCTCCTACAATGAGCAGTTCTTC.